Reported below is one TCR beta chain. Its antigen is undetermined. The data were produced by immunoSEQ multiplex PCR, yet TCRdb's version contains in-frame clones alone and is incomplete. Of about 90,000 clones listed, just over 90% are singletons. The data stem from a study of PD-1 blockade in classical Hodgkin lymphoma. Indicated time point: cycle 4 day 1 (C4D1), after 6 weeks of nivolumab. There was relapse after autologous stem cell transplantation in every patient, and there was variation in brentuximab vedotin exposure. Best response was recorded as complete response, partial response or progressive disease. Overall study results and limits: Whatever underlies the repertoire differences (possibly disease activity or prior therapy) remains undefined. The study reported lower baseline TCR diversity in newly diagnosed patients than in healthy donors. The diversity seen at baseline in complete responders resembled that of newly diagnosed patients.

This CDR3 is built from 12 residues. Trimming shortened V by 5 bases and J by 2 bases, and 7 bases separated the two germline ends. The source of this sequence is a human donor with classical Hodgkin lymphoma. The chain couples TRBV23-1 to TRBJ2-7; D call uncertain. TRBV23-1 is annotated as an ORF whose role is uncertain. Here the sequenced sample was peripheral blood mononuclear cells (PBMCs), taken before the fourth cycle of nivolumab. The CDR3 protein is CASSYETYEQYF. In nucleotides, the CDR3 is TGCGCCAGCAGTTACGAGACCTACGAGCAGTACTTC.